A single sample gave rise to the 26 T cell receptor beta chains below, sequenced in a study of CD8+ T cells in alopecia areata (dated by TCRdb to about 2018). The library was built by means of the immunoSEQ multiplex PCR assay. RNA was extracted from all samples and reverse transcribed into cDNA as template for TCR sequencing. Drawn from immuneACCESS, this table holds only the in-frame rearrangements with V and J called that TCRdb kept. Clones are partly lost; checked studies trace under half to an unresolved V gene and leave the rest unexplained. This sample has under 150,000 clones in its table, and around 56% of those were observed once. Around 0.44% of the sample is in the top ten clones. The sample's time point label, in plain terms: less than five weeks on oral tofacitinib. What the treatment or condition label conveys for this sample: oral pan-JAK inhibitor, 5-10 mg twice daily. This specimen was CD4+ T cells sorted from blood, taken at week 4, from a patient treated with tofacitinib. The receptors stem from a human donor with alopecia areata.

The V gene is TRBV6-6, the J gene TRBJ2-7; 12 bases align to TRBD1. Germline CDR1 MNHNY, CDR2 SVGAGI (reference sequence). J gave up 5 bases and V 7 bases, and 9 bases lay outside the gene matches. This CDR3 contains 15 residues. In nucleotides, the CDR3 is TGTGCCAGCACCGACCGGGGACAGGGGGCCCACGAGCAGTACTTC. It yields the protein CASTDRGQGAHEQYF.

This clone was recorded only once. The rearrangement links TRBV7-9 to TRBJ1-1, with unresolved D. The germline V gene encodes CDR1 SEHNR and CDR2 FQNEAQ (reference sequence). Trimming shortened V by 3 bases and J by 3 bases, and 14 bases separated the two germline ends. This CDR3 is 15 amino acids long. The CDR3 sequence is CASSFGNWGHTEAFF. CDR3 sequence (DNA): TGTGCCAGCAGCTTTGGTAATTGGGGTCACACTGAAGCTTTCTTT.

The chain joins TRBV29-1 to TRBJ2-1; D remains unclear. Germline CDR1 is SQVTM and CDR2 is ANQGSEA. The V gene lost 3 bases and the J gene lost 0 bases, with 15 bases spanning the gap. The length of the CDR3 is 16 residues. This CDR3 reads CSVDGGIPHSYNEQFF. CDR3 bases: TGCAGCGTTGACGGCGGCATACCCCACTCCTACAATGAGCAGTTCTTC.

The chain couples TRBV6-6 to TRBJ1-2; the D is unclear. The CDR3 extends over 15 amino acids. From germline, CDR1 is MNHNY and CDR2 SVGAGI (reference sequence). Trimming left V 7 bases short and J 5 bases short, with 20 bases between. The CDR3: CASKEVVRRGYGYTF. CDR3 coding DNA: TGTGCCAGCAAAGAGGTGGTCAGACGGGGATATGGCTACACCTTC.

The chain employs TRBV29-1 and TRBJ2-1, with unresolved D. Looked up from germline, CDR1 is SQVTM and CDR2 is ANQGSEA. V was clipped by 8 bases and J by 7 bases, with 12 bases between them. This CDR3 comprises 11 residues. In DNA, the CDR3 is TGCAGCCCCAGCCGAGCGAATGAGCAGTTCTTC. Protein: CSPSRANEQFF.

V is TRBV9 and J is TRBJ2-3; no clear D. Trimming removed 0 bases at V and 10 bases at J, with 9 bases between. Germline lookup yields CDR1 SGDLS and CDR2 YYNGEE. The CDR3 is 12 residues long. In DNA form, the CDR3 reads TGTGCCAGCAGCGTAGGTGGGGTGGCGCAGTATTTT. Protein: CASSVGGVAQYF.

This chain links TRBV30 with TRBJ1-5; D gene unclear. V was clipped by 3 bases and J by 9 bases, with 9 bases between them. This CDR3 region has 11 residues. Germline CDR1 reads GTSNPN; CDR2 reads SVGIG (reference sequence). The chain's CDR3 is CAWRSDGPQHF. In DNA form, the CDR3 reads TGTGCCTGGAGGTCCGACGGGCCCCAGCATTTT. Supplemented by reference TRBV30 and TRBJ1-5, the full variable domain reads SQTIHQWPATLVQPVGSPLSLECTVEGTSNPNLYWYRQAAGRGLQLLFYSVGIGQISSEVPQNLSASRPQDRQFILSSKKLLLSDSGFYLCAWRSDGPQHFGDGTRLSIL.

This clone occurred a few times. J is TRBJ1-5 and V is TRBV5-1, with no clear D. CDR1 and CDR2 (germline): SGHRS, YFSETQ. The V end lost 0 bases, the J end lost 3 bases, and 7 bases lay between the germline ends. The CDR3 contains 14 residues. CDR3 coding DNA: TGCGCCAGCAGCTTGGGAACACTCAATCAGCCCCAGCATTTT. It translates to CASSLGTLNQPQHF.

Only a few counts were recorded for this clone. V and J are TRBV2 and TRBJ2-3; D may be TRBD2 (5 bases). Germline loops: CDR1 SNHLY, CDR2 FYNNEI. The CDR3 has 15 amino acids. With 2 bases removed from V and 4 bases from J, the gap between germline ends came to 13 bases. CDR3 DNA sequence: TGTGCCAGCAGTGAACTCCGCCAGAGGGCAGATACGCAGTATTTT. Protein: CASSELRQRADTQYF.

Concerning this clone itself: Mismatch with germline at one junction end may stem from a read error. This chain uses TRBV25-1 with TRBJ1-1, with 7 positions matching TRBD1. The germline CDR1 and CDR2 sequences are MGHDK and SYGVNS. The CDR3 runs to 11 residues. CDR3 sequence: CASSRDRAYYF. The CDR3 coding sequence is TGTGCCAGCAGCAGGGACAGAGCGTATTACTTT.

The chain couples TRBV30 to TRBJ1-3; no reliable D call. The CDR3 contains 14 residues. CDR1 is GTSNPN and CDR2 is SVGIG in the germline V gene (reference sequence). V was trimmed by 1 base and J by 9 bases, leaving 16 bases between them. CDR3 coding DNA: TGTGCCTGGAGTGGGGGTTTCCCCGATGGCACCATATATTTT. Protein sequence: CAWSGGFPDGTIYF.

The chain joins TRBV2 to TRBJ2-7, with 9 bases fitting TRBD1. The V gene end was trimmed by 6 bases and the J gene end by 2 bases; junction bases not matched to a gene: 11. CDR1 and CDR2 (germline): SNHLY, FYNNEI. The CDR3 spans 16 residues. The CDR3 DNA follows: TGTGCCAGCAGCGGAAGGACAGGGGTAAGGGCCTACGAGCAGTACTTC. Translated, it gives CASSGRTGVRAYEQYF.

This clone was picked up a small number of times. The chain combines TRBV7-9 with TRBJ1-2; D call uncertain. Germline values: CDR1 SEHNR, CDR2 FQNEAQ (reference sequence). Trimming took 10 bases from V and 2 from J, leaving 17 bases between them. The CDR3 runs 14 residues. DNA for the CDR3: TGTGCCATCGGTACCAAAGCAATCAACTATGGCTACACCTTC. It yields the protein CAIGTKAINYGYTF.

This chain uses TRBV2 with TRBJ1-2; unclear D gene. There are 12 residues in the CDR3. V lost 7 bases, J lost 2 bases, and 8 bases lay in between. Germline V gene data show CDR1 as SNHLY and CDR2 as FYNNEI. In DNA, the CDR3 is TGTGCCAGCACGCAACAGAACTATGGCTACACCTTC. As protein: CASTQQNYGYTF.

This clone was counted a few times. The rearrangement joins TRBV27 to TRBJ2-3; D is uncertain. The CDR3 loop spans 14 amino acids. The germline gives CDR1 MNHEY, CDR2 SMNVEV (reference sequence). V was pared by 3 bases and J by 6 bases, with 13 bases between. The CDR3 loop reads CASSFDFWSDTQYF. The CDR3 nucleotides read TGTGCCAGCAGTTTTGACTTTTGGTCCGATACGCAGTATTTT.

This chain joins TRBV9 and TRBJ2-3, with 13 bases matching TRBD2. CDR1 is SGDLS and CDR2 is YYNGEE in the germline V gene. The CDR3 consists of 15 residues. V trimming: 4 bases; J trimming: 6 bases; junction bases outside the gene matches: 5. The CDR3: CASSSTSGGPDTQYF. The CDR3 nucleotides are TGTGCCAGCAGCTCGACTAGCGGGGGGCCCGATACGCAGTATTTT.

CDR3 in amino acids: CSVVSLLGGEAFF. The CDR3 coding sequence is TGCAGCGTTGTTTCTTTACTTGGGGGTGAAGCTTTCTTT. The chain links TRBV29-1 to TRBJ1-1, with D possibly TRBD1 on 5 matching bases. Germline V CDR1 and CDR2: SQVTM, ANQGSEA. This CDR3 spans 13 amino acids. V gave up 4 bases and J gave up 7 bases, with 16 bases separating them.

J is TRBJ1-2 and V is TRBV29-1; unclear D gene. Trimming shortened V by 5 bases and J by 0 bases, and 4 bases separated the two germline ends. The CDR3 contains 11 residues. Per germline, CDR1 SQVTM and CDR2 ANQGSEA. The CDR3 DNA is TGCAGCGTTATAGCTAACTATGGCTACACCTTC. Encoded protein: CSVIANYGYTF.

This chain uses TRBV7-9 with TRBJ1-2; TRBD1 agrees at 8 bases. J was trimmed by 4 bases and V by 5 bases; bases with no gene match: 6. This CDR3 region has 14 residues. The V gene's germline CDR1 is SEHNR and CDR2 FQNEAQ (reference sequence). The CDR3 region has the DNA TGTGCCAGCAGCCAGGGGACAGGTTTCTATGGCTACACCTTC. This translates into CASSQGTGFYGYTF.

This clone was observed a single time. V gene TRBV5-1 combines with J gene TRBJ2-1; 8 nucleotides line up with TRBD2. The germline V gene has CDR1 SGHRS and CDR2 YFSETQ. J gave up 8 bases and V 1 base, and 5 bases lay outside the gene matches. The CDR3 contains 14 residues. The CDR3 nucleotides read TGCGCCAGCAGCTTGCCGGGAGGGCGTCATGAGCAGTTCTTC. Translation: CASSLPGGRHEQFF.

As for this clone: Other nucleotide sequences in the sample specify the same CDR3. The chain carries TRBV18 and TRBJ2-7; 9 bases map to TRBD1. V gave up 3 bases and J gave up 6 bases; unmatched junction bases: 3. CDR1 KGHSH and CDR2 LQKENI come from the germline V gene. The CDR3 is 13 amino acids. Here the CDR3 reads CASSPGQGGEQYF. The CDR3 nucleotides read TGTGCCAGCTCACCGGGACAGGGCGGCGAGCAGTACTTC.

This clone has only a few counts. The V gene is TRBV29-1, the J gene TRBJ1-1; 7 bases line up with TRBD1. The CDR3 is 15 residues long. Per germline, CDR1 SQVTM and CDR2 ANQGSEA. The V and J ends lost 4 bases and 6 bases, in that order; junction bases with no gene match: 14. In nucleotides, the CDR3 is TGCAGCGTTGCCGGGACAGAACAACGTTTGGCTGAAGCTTTCTTT. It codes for CSVAGTEQRLAEAFF.

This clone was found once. The CDR3: CASSLLGDYGYTF. The CDR3 DNA sequence: TGCGCCAGCAGCTTGCTCGGGGACTATGGCTACACCTTC. This chain joins TRBV5-1 and TRBJ1-2; D uncertain. Germline assignment: CDR1 SGHRS and CDR2 YFSETQ. With 1 base removed from V and 3 bases from J, the gap between germline ends came to 7 bases. There are 13 residues in the CDR3.

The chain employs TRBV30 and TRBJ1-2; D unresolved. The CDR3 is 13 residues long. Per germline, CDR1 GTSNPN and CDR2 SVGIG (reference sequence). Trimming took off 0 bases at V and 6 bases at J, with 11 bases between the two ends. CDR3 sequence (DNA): TGTGCCTGGAGTGTTGGGGTTTGGGATGGCTACACCTTC. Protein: CAWSVGVWDGYTF.

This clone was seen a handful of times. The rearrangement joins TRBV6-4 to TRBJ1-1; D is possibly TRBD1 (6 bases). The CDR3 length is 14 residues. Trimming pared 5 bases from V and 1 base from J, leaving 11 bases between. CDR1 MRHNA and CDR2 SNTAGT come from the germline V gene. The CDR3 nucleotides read TGTGCCAGCAGTCAAACAGGGAAGAACACTGAAGCTTTCTTT. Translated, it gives CASSQTGKNTEAFF.

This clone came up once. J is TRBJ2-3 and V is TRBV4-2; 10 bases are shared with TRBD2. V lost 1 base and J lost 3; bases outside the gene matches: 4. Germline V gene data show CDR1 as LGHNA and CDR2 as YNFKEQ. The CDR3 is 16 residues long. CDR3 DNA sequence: TGTGCCAGCAGCCAAGTTACTAGCGGGAAAACAGATACGCAGTATTTT. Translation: CASSQVTSGKTDTQYF.